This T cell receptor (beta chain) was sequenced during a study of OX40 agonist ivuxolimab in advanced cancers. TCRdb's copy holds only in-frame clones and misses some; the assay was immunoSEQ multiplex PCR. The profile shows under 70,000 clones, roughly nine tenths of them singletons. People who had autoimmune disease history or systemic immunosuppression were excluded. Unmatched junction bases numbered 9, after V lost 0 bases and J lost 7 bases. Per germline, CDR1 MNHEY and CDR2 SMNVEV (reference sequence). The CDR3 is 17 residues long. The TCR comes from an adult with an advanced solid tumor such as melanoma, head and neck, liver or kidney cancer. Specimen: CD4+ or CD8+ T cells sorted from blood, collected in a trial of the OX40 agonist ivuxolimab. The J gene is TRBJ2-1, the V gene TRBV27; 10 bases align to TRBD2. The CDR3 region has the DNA TGTGCCAGCAGTTTATCGAAAAGCGGGGGGGCGTGGAATGAGCAGTTCTTC. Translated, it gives CASSLSKSGGAWNEQFF.